Presented here are 18 T cell receptor beta chains from one specimen sequenced in a study of shared clonotypes between healthy human individuals. Data came from immunoSEQ multiplex PCR; TCRdb stores just in-frame clones and leaves some out. The sample has about 2.4 million clones, 80% to 95% seen once. Input material: naive CD4+ T cells from PBMCs. As for subset: CD45RA+ positively selected. The receptor source for this set is a man between 18 and 29 years old in good health. Some clones in this sample may be carry-over from other donors' samples.

The chain is built from TRBV6-5 and TRBJ2-3; 7 bases align to TRBD2. The length of the CDR3 is 14 residues. Germline V CDR1 and CDR2: MNHEY, SVGAGI. V shed 6 bases, J shed 4 bases, and the junction held 7 bases outside the gene matches. The CDR3 coding sequence is TGTGCCAGCAGGTCAGCGGGATGGTCAGATACGCAGTATTTT. Amino acid sequence: CASRSAGWSDTQYF.

The gene calls are TRBV10-3 and TRBJ2-1, with TRBD2 as a possible D gene (6 bases). V gave up 8 bases and J gave up 7 bases, with 18 bases separating them. Germline CDR1 reads ENHRY; CDR2 reads SYGVKD. This CDR3 region has 14 residues. CDR3 protein: CAIDERAGGNEQFF. CDR3 coding DNA: TGTGCCATCGACGAGCGGGCCGGGGGTAATGAGCAGTTCTTC.

This clone was detected once. The V gene is TRBV5-1, the J gene TRBJ2-3; D gene ambiguous. Germline assignment: CDR1 SGHRS and CDR2 YFSETQ. This CDR3 comprises 14 residues. Between the trimmed V and J ends, which lost 1 base and 11 bases, there was a span of 17 bases. The chain's CDR3 is CASSLNRLDRGQYF. The CDR3 nucleotides read TGCGCCAGCAGCTTGAATCGACTGGATCGAGGGCAGTATTTT.

This clone appeared once. This specimen includes other DNA sequences encoding the same CDR3. The genes are TRBV5-6 and TRBJ2-6, with D hard to call. This CDR3 is built from 16 residues. The germline V and J ends were trimmed by 0 bases and 1 base, with 8 bases remaining between them. CDR1 is SGHDT and CDR2 is YYEEEE in the germline V gene. The CDR3 DNA reads as TGTGCCAGCAGCTTGGTTTCCGGGTCTGGGGCCAACGTCCTGACTTTC. Its translation is CASSLVSGSGANVLTF. Full variable domain (outside the CDR3, taken from reference TRBV5-6 and TRBJ2-6): DAGVTQSPTHLIKTRGQQVTLRCSPKSGHDTVSWYQQALGQGPQFIFQYYEEEERQRGNFPDRFSGHQFPNYSSELNVNALLLGDSALYLCASSLVSGSGANVLTFGAGSRLTVL.

CDR3 DNA: TGTGCCTGGAGTGCCTACAGGGGACAGACCCAGTACTTC. Its translation: CAWSAYRGQTQYF. This sequence joins TRBV30 and TRBJ2-5; 7 nucleotides agree with TRBD1. This CDR3 has 13 residues. With V trimmed by 1 base and J by 6 bases, 5 bases remained unmatched. In germline, CDR1 is GTSNPN, CDR2 SVGIG (reference sequence).

This rearrangement joins TRBV7-2 to TRBJ2-2; D is possibly TRBD1 (5 bases). Deletions cut 3 bases from V and 4 bases from J, with 15 bases between. Germline CDR1 reads SGHTA; CDR2 reads FQGNSA. The CDR3 runs 16 residues. CDR3 DNA sequence: TGTGCCAGCAGCTTCTTTTTAGGGGCGACCACCGGGGAGCTGTTTTTT. It translates to CASSFFLGATTGELFF.

J is TRBJ2-5 and V is TRBV28; TRBD2 matches at 7 bases. Germline V gene sequence: CDR1 MDHEN, CDR2 SYDVKM. The CDR3 is 15 amino acids. V lost 7 bases to trimming and J lost 4 bases; unmatched junction nucleotides: 12. The CDR3 DNA sequence: TGTGCCAGCACCGACCGCGGCGGGAGAATAGAGACCCAGTACTTC. It encodes CASTDRGGRIETQYF.

This rearrangement joins TRBV11-1 to TRBJ1-2, with TRBD1 matching over 11 bases. V lost 4 bases, J lost 8 bases, and 15 bases stayed unmatched. The CDR3 has 17 amino acids. Germline CDR1 and CDR2: SGHAT and FQDESV (reference sequence). CDR3 residues: CASSSPRLPRTGGGYTF. The CDR3 DNA sequence: TGTGCCAGCAGCTCTCCGCGTCTGCCCCGGACAGGGGGCGGCTACACCTTC.

The gene calls are TRBV19 and TRBJ1-5; TRBD1 is a possible D gene (6 bases). Between the trimmed V and J ends, which lost 3 bases and 1 base, there was a span of 13 bases. There are 16 residues in the CDR3. The germline V gene encodes CDR1 LNHDA and CDR2 SQIVND (reference sequence). CDR3 residues: CASSIFFGQSNQPQHF. In DNA form, the CDR3 reads TGTGCCAGTAGTATTTTCTTCGGACAGAGCAATCAGCCCCAGCATTTT.

V gene TRBV6-4 combines with J gene TRBJ2-1; D unclear. V lost 0 bases and J lost 4, with 16 bases in between. In germline, CDR1 is MRHNA, CDR2 SNTAGT. This CDR3 is built from 17 residues. As DNA, the CDR3 is TGTGCCAGCAGTGACTCGATACGGCCAGCAACGTACAATGAGCAGTTCTTC. This translates into CASSDSIRPATYNEQFF.

The J gene is TRBJ2-7, the V gene TRBV28; 7 bases are a match to TRBD1. Germline V gene lookup returns CDR1 MDHEN and CDR2 SYDVKM. J gave up 3 bases and V 3 bases, and 8 bases lay outside the gene matches. The CDR3 contains 15 residues. CDR3 sequence reads: CASSLILRQGYEQYF. In nucleotides, the CDR3 is TGTGCCAGCAGTTTGATTCTGAGACAGGGCTACGAGCAGTACTTC.

The CDR3, as DNA: TGTGCCTGGAGTTCGGAAATGGCGGGACTAGACTACGAGCAGTACTTC. This sequence encodes CAWSSEMAGLDYEQYF. This sequence joins TRBV30 and TRBJ2-7, with 8 bases fitting TRBD2. The CDR3 runs 16 residues. Germline CDR1 reads GTSNPN; CDR2 reads SVGIG (reference sequence). The junction had 12 bases not matched to a gene; V was cut back by 2 bases and J by 3 bases. The whole variable domain, remainder taken from reference TRBV30 and TRBJ2-7, is SQTIHQWPATLVQPVGSPLSLECTVEGTSNPNLYWYRQAAGRGLQLLFYSVGIGQISSEVPQNLSASRPQDRQFILSSKKLLLSDSGFYLCAWSSEMAGLDYEQYFGPGTRLTVT.

As DNA, the CDR3 is TGTGCCAGCAGCCGGTCGGGAGTGGGGGAGCAGTACTTC. Its protein product is CASSRSGVGEQYF. The chain links TRBV9 to TRBJ2-7; D possibly corresponds to TRBD2 (6 bases). The V end lost 4 bases, the J end lost 7 bases, and 15 bases lay between the germline ends. Looked up from germline, CDR1 is SGDLS and CDR2 is YYNGEE. This CDR3 region has 13 residues.

The genes are TRBV28 and TRBJ1-2, with 7 bases fitting TRBD1. The V gene end was trimmed by 6 bases and the J gene end by 5 bases; junction bases not matched to a gene: 9. The germline V gene encodes CDR1 MDHEN and CDR2 SYDVKM. The CDR3 spans 14 residues. The CDR3 spells CASRVQGRSYGYTF. The CDR3 nucleotides are TGTGCCAGCAGAGTACAGGGGAGAAGTTATGGCTACACCTTC.

The chain recombines TRBV7-2 with TRBJ1-3; 10 bases are shared with TRBD1. The CDR3 is 16 amino acids. J lost 0 bases, V lost 4 bases, and 3 bases had no gene match. Per the germline V gene, CDR1 is SGHTA and CDR2 is FQGNSA. The CDR3 DNA follows: TGTGCCAGCAGCTGGGGACAGGGGAGCTCTGGAAACACCATATATTTT. This translates into CASSWGQGSSGNTIYF.

The V call is TRBV18, the J call TRBJ2-7; 9 positions match TRBD1. Germline V gene sequence: CDR1 KGHSH, CDR2 LQKENI. The V segment lost 4 bases and the J segment 5 bases; nucleotides outside the gene matches: 6. This CDR3 contains 14 residues. In nucleotides, the CDR3 is TGTGCCAGCTCACTCGGACAGGGGTTTGACGAGCAGTACTTC. The encoded protein is CASSLGQGFDEQYF.

The chain links TRBV5-1 to TRBJ2-1, with TRBD2 as a possible D gene (5 bases). CDR3 length equals 16 residues. Germline loops: CDR1 SGHRS, CDR2 YFSETQ. Trimming took 2 bases from V and 9 from J, leaving 21 bases between them. The CDR3 DNA reads TGCGCCAGCAGCTTCCTAAGCCGGCGGGCCAATGGTGAGCAGTTCTTC. Translating it yields CASSFLSRRANGEQFF.

In DNA form, the CDR3 reads TGCGCCAGCACCAATAGCGGGAGCACAGATACGCAGTATTTT. Translated, it gives CASTNSGSTDTQYF. This chain uses TRBV5-1 with TRBJ2-3; 7 positions match TRBD2. J gave up 0 bases and V 6 bases, and 4 bases lay outside the gene matches. The germline gives CDR1 SGHRS, CDR2 YFSETQ. This CDR3 is built from 14 residues.